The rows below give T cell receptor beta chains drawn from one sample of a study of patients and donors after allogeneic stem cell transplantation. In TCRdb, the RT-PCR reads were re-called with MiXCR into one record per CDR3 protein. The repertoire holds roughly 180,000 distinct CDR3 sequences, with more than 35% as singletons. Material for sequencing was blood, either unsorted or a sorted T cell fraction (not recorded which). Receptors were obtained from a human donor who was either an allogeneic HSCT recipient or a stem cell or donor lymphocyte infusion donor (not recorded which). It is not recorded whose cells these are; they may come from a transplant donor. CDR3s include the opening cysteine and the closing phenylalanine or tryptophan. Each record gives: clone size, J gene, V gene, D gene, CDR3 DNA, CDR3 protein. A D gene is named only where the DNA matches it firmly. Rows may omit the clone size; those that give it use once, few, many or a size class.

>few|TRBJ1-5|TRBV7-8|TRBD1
TGTGCCAGCAGCTGGGACAGAAATCAGCCCCAGCATTTT
CASSWDRNQPQHF
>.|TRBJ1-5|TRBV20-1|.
TGCAGTGCTAGGGACCGCAATCAGCCCCAGCATTTT
CSARDRNQPQHF
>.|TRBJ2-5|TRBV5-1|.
TGCGCCAGCAGCGAGGCGCAAGAGACCCAGTACTTC
CASSEAQETQYF
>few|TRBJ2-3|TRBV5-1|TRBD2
TGCGCCAGCAGCGCTAGCGGTTTTACAGATACGCAGTATTTT
CASSASGFTDTQYF
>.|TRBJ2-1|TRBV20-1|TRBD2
TGCAGTGCCTATAGCGGGAGGGGTGAGAATGAGCAGTTCTTC
CSAYSGRGENEQFF
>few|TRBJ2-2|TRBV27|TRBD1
TGTGCCAGCAGCCGGGACAGCCCTTTCATGACCGGGGAGCTGTTTTTT
CASSRDSPFMTGELFF
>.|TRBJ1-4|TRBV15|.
TGTGCCACGCTGTGGAATGAAAAACTGTTTTTT
CATLWNEKLFF
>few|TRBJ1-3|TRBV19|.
TGTGCCAGTAGTCTACCGGCCGGGTCTGGAAACACCATATATTTT
CASSLPAGSGNTIYF
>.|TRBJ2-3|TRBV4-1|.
TGCGCCAGCAGCCTACCTCAGGGGGGGCGAACAGATACGCAGTATTTT
CASSLPQGGRTDTQYF
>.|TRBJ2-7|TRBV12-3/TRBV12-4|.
TGTGCCAGCAGTCCCCCAGCAGGCTCCTACGAGCAGTACTTC
CASSPPAGSYEQYF
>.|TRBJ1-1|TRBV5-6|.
TGTGCCAGCAGCTTGGTATTCGGGGGGGCGGCCACTGAAGCTTTCTTT
CASSLVFGGAATEAFF
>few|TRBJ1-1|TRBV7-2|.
TGTGCCAGCAGCCTCTATGCAGGGTTCACTGAAGCTTTCTTT
CASSLYAGFTEAFF
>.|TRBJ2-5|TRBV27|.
TGTGCCAGCAGTCGTCCGGGCAAGGAAGAGACCCAGTACTTC
CASSRPGKEETQYF
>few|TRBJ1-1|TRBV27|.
TGTGCCAGCAGTTTAATCGCGAACACTGAAGCTTTCTTT
CASSLIANTEAFF
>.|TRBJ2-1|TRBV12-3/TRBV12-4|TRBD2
TGTGCCAGCAGAGGGACTAGCGGGAGGGCCGAAGGTTACAATGAGCAGTTCTTC
CASRGTSGRAEGYNEQFF
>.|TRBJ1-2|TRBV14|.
TGTGCCAGCAGCCAAGTCCAGGGAGGCTATGGCTACACCTTC
CASSQVQGGYGYTF
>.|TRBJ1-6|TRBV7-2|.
TGTGCCAGCAGCACCCAACGGTTAGATAATTCACCCCTCCACTTT
CASSTQRLDNSPLHF
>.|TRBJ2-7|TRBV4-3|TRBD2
TGCGCCAGCAGCCAAGATTTTGGGACTAGCGGCTACGAGCAGTACTTC
CASSQDFGTSGYEQYF
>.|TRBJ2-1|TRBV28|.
TGTGCCAGCAGTTTATTAATCTACGAGCAGTTCTTC
CASSLLIYEQFF
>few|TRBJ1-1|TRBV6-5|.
TGTGCCAGCAGACAGCTGAAGAGGAACACTGAAGCTTTCTTT
CASRQLKRNTEAFF
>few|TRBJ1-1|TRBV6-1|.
TGTGCCAGCATTATGCAGCCTTTGAACACTGAAGCTTTCTTT
CASIMQPLNTEAFF
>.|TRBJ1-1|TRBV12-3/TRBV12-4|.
TGTGCCAGCAGTTTAAGGGGCGGTACTGAAGCTTTCTTT
CASSLRGGTEAFF
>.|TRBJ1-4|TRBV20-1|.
TGCAGTGCTAGTGCAAGGGAGGGGGAAAAACTGTTTTTT
CSASAREGEKLFF
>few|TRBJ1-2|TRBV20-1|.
TGCAGTGCTAGAGAGGGCCCCCGTCGAGGCTACACCTTC
CSAREGPRRGYTF
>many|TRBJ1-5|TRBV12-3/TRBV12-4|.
TGTGCCAGCAGTTTAGACGGAGGCAATCAGCCCCAGCATTTT
CASSLDGGNQPQHF
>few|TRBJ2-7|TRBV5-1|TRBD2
TGCGCCAGCAGCTTAGGACTAGCGGGAGGCAACGAGCAGTACTTC
CASSLGLAGGNEQYF
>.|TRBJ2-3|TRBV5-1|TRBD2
TGCGCCAGCAGCTTGGCCCTAGCGGCGGTGGGCACAGATACGCAGTATTTT
CASSLALAAVGTDTQYF
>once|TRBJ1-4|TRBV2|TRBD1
TGTGCCAGCAGTGCCGGACAGGGAGAGAATGAAAAACTGCTTTTT
CASSAGQGENEKLLF
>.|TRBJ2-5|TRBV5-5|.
TGTGCCAGCAGCTTGGTTTACGAGACCCAGTACTTC
CASSLVYETQYF
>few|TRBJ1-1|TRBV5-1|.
TGCGCCAGCAGCTTGCAGGGTCAGGCTTTCTTT
CASSLQGQAFF